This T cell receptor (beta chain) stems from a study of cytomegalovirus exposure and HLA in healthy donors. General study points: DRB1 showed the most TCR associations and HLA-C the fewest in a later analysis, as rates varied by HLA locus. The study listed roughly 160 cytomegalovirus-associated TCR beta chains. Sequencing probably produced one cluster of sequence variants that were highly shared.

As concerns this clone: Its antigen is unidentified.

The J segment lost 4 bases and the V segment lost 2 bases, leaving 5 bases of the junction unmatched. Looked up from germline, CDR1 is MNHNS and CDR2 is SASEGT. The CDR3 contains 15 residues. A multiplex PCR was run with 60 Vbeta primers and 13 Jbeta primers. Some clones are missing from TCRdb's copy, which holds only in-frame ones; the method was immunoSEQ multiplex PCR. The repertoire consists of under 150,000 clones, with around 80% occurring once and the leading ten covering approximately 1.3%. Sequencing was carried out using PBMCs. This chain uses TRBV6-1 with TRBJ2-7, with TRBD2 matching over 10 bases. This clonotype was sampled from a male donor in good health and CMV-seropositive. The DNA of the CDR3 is TGTGCCAGCAGTGAACTAGCGGGGGACTCGTACGAGCAGTACTTC. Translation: CASSELAGDSYEQYF.